This T cell receptor beta chain was recorded in a study of neurological immune-mediated disorders. Note on this clonotype: Its antigen is as yet unknown.

The authors made cDNA by 5'RACE with 10-nucleotide random UMIs. TCRdb reanalysed the 5' RACE reads using MiXCR and keeps one entry per CDR3 protein. The sample carries nearly 60,000 distinct CDR3 sequences, more than 3% recorded once. General study findings and limits: Phylogenetic grouping put 18 of 34 multiple sclerosis patients' repertoires into one related-CDR3 cluster, a possible signature. HTLV-1-associated myelopathy had the most TCR clonal expansion, whereas multiple sclerosis had the least (lower than in healthy controls).

Germline V lookup: CDR1 SGHRS, CDR2 YFSETQ. This CDR3 contains 15 residues. Losses at the gene ends were 4 bases for V and 6 bases for J; bases not matched to a gene: 9. The genes are TRBV5-1 and TRBJ2-2; 7 bases align to TRBD2. This receptor was obtained from a woman in her sixties with multiple sclerosis. The specimen was PBMCs. In DNA, the CDR3 is TGCGCCAGCAGCCTAAGACTAGCTTCAGCCGGGGAGCTGTTTTTT. Amino acids: CASSLRLASAGELFF. The entire variable domain, with the rest obtained from reference TRBV5-1 and TRBJ2-2, is as follows: KAGVTQTPRYLIKTRGQQVTLSCSPISGHRSVSWYQQTPGQGLQFLFEYFSETQRNKGNFPGRFSGRQFSNSRSEMNVSTLELGDSALYLCASSLRLASAGELFFGEGSRLTVL.